Following are 14 T cell receptor beta chains from one sample sequenced in a study of blood T cell repertoires in COVID-19. Some clones are missing from TCRdb's copy, which holds only in-frame ones; the method was immunoSEQ multiplex PCR. This sample has roughly 120,000 clones, with around 86% found just once. Sequenced material: peripheral blood. Receptors were obtained from a man older than 75 with acute or convalescent COVID-19.

This clone appeared a few times. The chain has TRBV3-1 (or the pseudogene TRBV3-2) and TRBJ2-2; tentatively, D is TRBD2 (5 bases). V was shortened by 8 bases and J by 3 bases, with 16 bases between the two germline ends. The CDR3 totals 15 residues. Germline assignment: CDR1 LGHDT and CDR2 YNNKEL (reference sequence). The CDR3 sequence is CASQMNGVHTGELFF. The CDR3, as DNA: TGTGCCAGCCAGATGAACGGGGTCCACACCGGGGAGCTGTTTTTT.

The gene calls are TRBV3-1 (or the pseudogene TRBV3-2) and TRBJ2-5; the match to TRBD1 covers 9 bases. Germline V lookup: CDR1 LGHDT, CDR2 YNNKEL (reference sequence). There are 15 residues in the CDR3. V gave up 4 bases and J gave up 2 bases; unmatched junction bases: 5. CDR3 protein: CASSPRDRVQETQYF. The CDR3 DNA reads TGTGCCAGCAGCCCCCGGGACAGGGTTCAAGAGACCCAGTACTTC.

V gene TRBV18 combines with J gene TRBJ2-7; TRBD1 aligns across 8 bases. Germline V gene lookup returns CDR1 KGHSH and CDR2 LQKENI. The CDR3 extends over 14 amino acids. J was trimmed by 3 bases and V by 5 bases; bases with no gene match: 6. The CDR3 nucleotides read TGTGCCAGCTCAGCTGGGGACAGGTACTACGAGCAGTACTTC. Translating gives CASSAGDRYYEQYF. The variable domain in full, completed from reference TRBV18 and TRBJ2-7, reads NAGVMQNPRHLVRRRGQEARLRCSPMKGHSHVYWYRQLPEEGLKFMVYLQKENIIDESGMPKERFSAEFPKEGPSILRIQQVVRGDSAAYFCASSAGDRYYEQYFGPGTRLTVT.

The chain carries TRBV5-1 and TRBJ2-7, with TRBD1 identical over 8 bases. V was clipped by 2 bases and J by 2 bases; unmatched bases: 9. The length of the CDR3 is 16 residues. Germline CDR1 SGHRS, CDR2 YFSETQ. This CDR3 is CASSFWDRSRAYEQYF. CDR3 bases: TGCGCCAGCAGCTTCTGGGACAGGTCGAGGGCCTACGAGCAGTACTTC.

The DNA for the CDR3 is TGTGCCAGTAGTACCACGATGGGAGGGAGTCTTCTTCAGGGCTACACCTTC. Encoded protein: CASSTTMGGSLLQGYTF. The chain links TRBV19 to TRBJ1-2, with unresolved D. Deletions cut 4 bases from V and 8 bases from J, with 26 bases between. CDR1 and CDR2 from the germline V gene are LNHDA and SQIVND (reference sequence). CDR3 length: 17 residues.

This rearrangement joins TRBV4-1 to TRBJ1-2, with 7 bases identical to TRBD1. The trim removed 4 bases at V and 0 bases at J, leaving 14 bases unmatched. The germline CDR1 and CDR2 sequences are MGHRA and YSYEKL. The CDR3 has 18 residues. This CDR3 is CASSPRAGGRTSNYGYTF. CDR3 bases: TGCGCCAGCAGCCCCCGGGCAGGGGGTAGAACATCTAACTATGGCTACACCTTC.

The chain uses TRBV27 and TRBJ1-1; 7 bases line up with TRBD1. J gave up 5 bases and V 2 bases, and 8 bases lay outside the gene matches. CDR1 is MNHEY and CDR2 is SMNVEV in the germline V gene (reference sequence). The CDR3 consists of 15 residues. As DNA, the CDR3 is TGTGCCAGCAGTTTAGGGAGACAGGGTGGGACTGAAGCTTTCTTT. As protein: CASSLGRQGGTEAFF.

The chain links TRBV30 to TRBJ1-2; tentative D call: TRBD1 (5 bases). This CDR3 is 12 amino acids long. Germline CDR1 and CDR2: GTSNPN and SVGIG (reference sequence). Trimming shortened V by 8 bases and J by 4 bases, and 14 bases separated the two germline ends. CDR3 nucleotide sequence: TGTGCCCGGGGCGATGGGCTCTATGGCTACACCTTC. It specifies CARGDGLYGYTF.

In DNA form, the CDR3 reads TGTGCCAGTAGTCGACCTCCGGACAGGGGGCGAGAAGCTTTCTTT. Its translation is CASSRPPDRGREAFF. V is TRBV19 and J is TRBJ1-1; 11 bases fit TRBD1. Germline values: CDR1 LNHDA, CDR2 SQIVND (reference sequence). The trim removed 5 bases at V and 8 bases at J, leaving 10 bases unmatched. The CDR3 runs to 15 residues. Variable domain in full (rest from reference TRBV19 and TRBJ1-1): DGGITQSPKYLFRKEGQNVTLSCEQNLNHDAMYWYRQDPGQGLRLIYYSQIVNDFQKGDIAEGYSVSREKKESFPLTVTSAQKNPTAFYLCASSRPPDRGREAFFGQGTRLTVV.

Here the CDR3 reads CASTSSRQPGQGASNQPQHF. The CDR3 coding sequence is TGTGCCAGCACAAGTAGTAGACAACCGGGACAGGGGGCTTCCAATCAGCCCCAGCATTTT. The J gene is TRBJ1-5, the V gene TRBV19; 12 bases are a match to TRBD1. V lost 9 bases to trimming and J lost 3 bases; unmatched junction nucleotides: 21. The CDR3 covers 20 residues. Germline V gene lookup returns CDR1 LNHDA and CDR2 SQIVND (reference sequence).

The V call is TRBV4-1, the J call TRBJ2-1; TRBD2 aligns across 11 bases. Germline loops: CDR1 MGHRA, CDR2 YSYEKL. The J segment lost 5 bases and the V segment lost 3 bases, leaving 12 bases of the junction unmatched. The CDR3 covers 18 residues. The CDR3 DNA reads as TGCGCCAGCAGCCAGGTACCAGGTGGGACTAGCGGCCACAATGAGCAGTTCTTC. It is translated as CASSQVPGGTSGHNEQFF.

This chain uses TRBV10-2 with TRBJ2-2; D is unresolved. Trimming cost V 4 bases and J 7 bases, with 16 bases left between them. The germline CDR1 and CDR2 sequences are WSHSY and SAAADI. The CDR3 is 15 residues long. CDR3 sequence reads: CASSGVGVRSGELFF. The CDR3 bases are TGCGCCAGCAGTGGGGTTGGCGTAAGGAGCGGGGAGCTGTTTTTT.

This clone was picked up a small number of times. The chain joins TRBV27 to TRBJ2-7; D remains unclear. This CDR3 is 13 amino acids long. Trimming removed 5 bases from V and 3 bases from J, with 11 bases in between. Germline V gene lookup returns CDR1 MNHEY and CDR2 SMNVEV (reference sequence). CDR3 amino acids: CASSNGGIYEQYF. The CDR3 bases are TGTGCCAGCAGTAACGGCGGCATCTACGAGCAGTACTTC.

V usage is TRBV27 and J usage is TRBJ2-7; 7 bases map to TRBD1. The V and J ends lost 6 bases and 3 bases, in that order; junction bases with no gene match: 5. Per the germline V gene, CDR1 is MNHEY and CDR2 is SMNVEV (reference sequence). The CDR3 loop spans 13 amino acids. The CDR3 DNA sequence: TGTGCCAGCAGACTGACAGGGAACTACGAGCAGTACTTC. Its protein is CASRLTGNYEQYF.